The rows below give T cell receptor beta chains drawn from one sample of a study of blood T cell repertoires in COVID-19. Method: immunoSEQ multiplex PCR; TCRdb's copy keeps in-frame clones and lacks some. The sample yields 390,000 or so clones, approximately 88% seen once. Sequences were obtained from peripheral blood. These receptors were collected from a woman aged 25-40 years with COVID-19, enrolled during active disease. The CDR3 runs from the conserved cysteine through the conserved F or W. D genes are given only for firm matches. The listing skips clone size in some rows; elsewhere it reads once, few, many or a size class.

few,TRBV5-8,-,TRBJ1-6,TGTGCCAGCAGCCCTCGGGGACATAGGGCCCTCCACTTT,CASSPRGHRALHF
-,TRBV19,TRBD2,TRBJ2-1,TGTGCCAGTAGTTCCCTCGCCGGGACTAGCGGCATAATCTCCTACAATGAGCAGTTCTTC,CASSSLAGTSGIISYNEQFF
-,TRBV6-4,TRBD1,TRBJ1-2,TGTGCCAGCAGTGACCTTTACGGGACAGGGCCTCGTGGCTACACCTTC,CASSDLYGTGPRGYTF
-,TRBV7-9,-,TRBJ1-3,TGTGCCAGCAGCTTAAGTGCGGCAAGGGAGGATTTT,CASSLSAAREDF
-,TRBV9,TRBD2,TRBJ2-1,TGTGCCAGCAGCGCCGGGGGACTAGCGGGAGTAGAGCAGTTCTTC,CASSAGGLAGVEQFF
once,TRBV18,TRBD1,TRBJ2-1,TGTGCCAGCTCACGGGACAGGGTTTCGAATGAGCAGTTCTTC,CASSRDRVSNEQFF
-,TRBV18,-,TRBJ2-1,TGTGCCAGCTCCTTCAGCGGAGACTACAATGAGCAGTTCTTC,CASSFSGDYNEQFF
-,TRBV3-1/TRBV3-2,-,TRBJ1-5,TGTGCCAGCAGCCAAGTGACAGGACTCGGCAATCAGCCCCAGCATTTT,CASSQVTGLGNQPQHF
-,TRBV4-2,TRBD1,TRBJ1-3,TGTGCCAGCAGCCAAGAACAGGGGGCCGGAAACACCATATATTTT,CASSQEQGAGNTIYF
-,TRBV6-4,-,TRBJ1-5,TGTGCCAGCAGTCCCAGGGTTGGCCAGCCCCAGCATTTT,CASSPRVGQPQHF